Shown below are 11 T cell receptor beta chains from a single sample sequenced in a study of cytomegalovirus exposure and HLA in healthy donors. In the PCR, 60 Vbeta and 13 Jbeta primers were used. The assay was immunoSEQ multiplex PCR, and TCRdb's table has in-frame clones only and misses some. The sample has nearly 200,000 clones, about three quarters seen once. Sequenced sample: PBMCs. The receptors were sampled from a woman in her 30s in good health and CMV-seropositive.

This chain joins TRBV18 and TRBJ2-7; the match to TRBD1 covers 8 bases. Germline V gives CDR1 KGHSH, CDR2 LQKENI. The V and J ends lost 1 base and 4 bases, in that order; junction bases with no gene match: 3. CDR3 length: 14 amino acids. The CDR3 bases are TGTGCCAGCTCACCACAACACAGGGGGTACGAGCAGTACTTC. Protein: CASSPQHRGYEQYF.

This rearrangement joins TRBV19 to TRBJ1-2; 7 nucleotides match TRBD1. The germline V gene encodes CDR1 LNHDA and CDR2 SQIVND (reference sequence). There are 16 residues in the CDR3. Trimming cost V 6 bases and J 1 base; bases outside gene matches: 11. In DNA form, the CDR3 reads TGTGCCAGTAGGGAACAGGGGCGATTACTTAACTATGGCTACACCTTC. It translates to CASREQGRLLNYGYTF.

This chain uses TRBV7-2 with TRBJ2-3, with 13 positions matching TRBD2. Trimming removed 4 bases from V and 2 bases from J; junction bases left unmatched: 6. The CDR3 runs 17 residues. CDR1 is SGHTA, CDR2 FQGNSA, per germline. CDR3 sequence (DNA): TGTGCCAGCAGCTCCCGACTAGCGGGGGGTATCACAGATACGCAGTATTTT. Its translation: CASSSRLAGGITDTQYF.

This rearrangement joins TRBV7-3 to TRBJ1-3; tentative D call: TRBD1 (6 bases). V lost 4 bases, J lost 8 bases, and 12 bases lay in between. The CDR3 totals 13 residues. Germline-derived CDR1 and CDR2 are SGHTA and FQGTGA. As DNA, the CDR3 is TGTGCCAGCAGCTCCTCACAGGGAGACACCATATATTTT. Residues: CASSSSQGDTIYF.

A few counts support this clone. The chain recombines TRBV30 with TRBJ2-1, with 9 bases that match TRBD2. After removal of 0 bases from V and 7 bases from J, the junction contained 7 bases not matched to a gene. The germline gives CDR1 GTSNPN, CDR2 SVGIG (reference sequence). The CDR3 is 15 residues long. In DNA form, the CDR3 reads TGTGCCTGGAGTGTACGGTCTAGCGGGAAGAATGAGCAGTTCTTC. Encoded protein: CAWSVRSSGKNEQFF.

The chain is built from TRBV15 and TRBJ1-2; TRBD1 is a possible D gene (6 bases). Germline-derived CDR1 and CDR2 are LNHNV and YYDKDF (reference sequence). Between the trimmed V and J ends, which lost 6 bases and 2 bases, there was a span of 13 bases. The CDR3 has 14 residues. CDR3 nucleotide sequence: TGTGCCACCAGTAGGGGCAGGGGAAACTATGGCTACACCTTC. The encoded protein is CATSRGRGNYGYTF.

The chain links TRBV30 to TRBJ1-3; 8 bases agree with TRBD1. This CDR3 spans 14 amino acids. Germline V gives CDR1 GTSNPN, CDR2 SVGIG (reference sequence). With V trimmed by 8 bases and J by 0 bases, 6 bases remained unmatched. The CDR3 spells CATGDRNSGNTIYF. In DNA form, the CDR3 reads TGTGCCACTGGGGACAGGAACTCTGGAAACACCATATATTTT. Full variable domain (rest looked up from reference TRBV30 and TRBJ1-3): SQTIHQWPATLVQPVGSPLSLECTVEGTSNPNLYWYRQAAGRGLQLLFYSVGIGQISSEVPQNLSASRPQDRQFILSSKKLLLSDSGFYLCATGDRNSGNTIYFGEGSWLTVV.

CDR3 DNA: TGTGCCAGCAGTCTCCCCCCCCGGACAGGGTACGAGACCCAGTACTTC. It codes for CASSLPPRTGYETQYF. This sequence joins TRBV27 and TRBJ2-5, with 8 bases identical to TRBD1. CDR1 is MNHEY, CDR2 SMNVEV, per germline (reference sequence). The CDR3 contains 16 residues. Trimming took 5 bases from V and 5 from J; bases not matched to a gene: 13.

The rearrangement joins TRBV5-8 to TRBJ2-5, with 8 positions matching TRBD1. This CDR3 comprises 16 residues. V lost 4 bases to trimming and J lost 1 base; unmatched junction nucleotides: 9. Germline CDR1 reads SGHTS; CDR2 reads YDEGEE. The CDR3 loop is CASSKLRTGSQETQYF. CDR3 nucleotide sequence: TGTGCCAGCAGCAAACTCCGGACAGGGAGCCAAGAGACCCAGTACTTC.

The rearrangement uses TRBV28 and TRBJ2-3; tentative D call: TRBD2 (6 bases). With 5 bases removed from V and 3 bases from J, the gap between germline ends came to 15 bases. The V gene's germline CDR1 is MDHEN and CDR2 SYDVKM. The CDR3 length is 15 residues. DNA of the CDR3: TGTGCCAGCAGTCTCGGAGGTCTAGCGACAGATACGCAGTATTTT. Its protein product is CASSLGGLATDTQYF.

The sample holds a few counts of this clone. V is TRBV2 and J is TRBJ2-4, with D possibly being TRBD1 (6 bases). Germline values: CDR1 SNHLY, CDR2 FYNNEI. V was clipped by 8 bases and J by 0 bases, with 8 bases between them. The CDR3 covers 13 residues. The CDR3 loop is CASWGLAKNIQYF. The CDR3 DNA follows: TGTGCCAGCTGGGGGCTAGCCAAAAACATTCAGTACTTC.